This T cell receptor (beta chain) came from a study of T cell responses to AZD1222 COVID-19 vaccine. Clones were read by immunoSEQ multiplex PCR, and TCRdb kept only the in-frame ones, dropping some. The top ten clones hold less than 2.5% of a sample with about 110,000 clones, 80% to 95% of them seen once. V was cut by 3 bases and J by 2 bases, with 16 bases left in between. CDR3 length: 16 amino acids. Germline V gene sequence: CDR1 MNHNS, CDR2 SASEGT. The receptor was isolated from an adult who received the AZD1222 COVID-19 vaccine. The specimen was peripheral blood, collected 28 days after the second AZD1222 dose. V usage is TRBV6-1 and J usage is TRBJ1-1; possible D gene TRBD1, 5 bases. CDR3 residues: CASSEDFGGTNTEAFF. Here the CDR3 DNA reads TGTGCCAGCAGTGAGGATTTTGGGGGGACCAACACTGAAGCTTTCTTT.